This is a list of T cell receptor beta chains from one sample in a study of cytomegalovirus exposure and HLA in healthy donors. The assay was immunoSEQ multiplex PCR, and TCRdb's table has in-frame clones only and misses some. The sample shows around 130,000 clones, 65% to 85% of them seen only once. Specimen: PBMCs. These receptors all come from a boy aged 10-17 years in good health and CMV-seronegative. CDR3s include the opening cysteine and the closing phenylalanine or tryptophan. The D gene is left open where the match is weak. Where a row states a size, it is once, few, many or the class of an expanded clone; other rows omit it.

-	-	TRBV7-8	14	TRBJ2-1	TGTGCCAGCAGCCCTCATGAGAGTCGAATGGAGCAGTTCTTC	CASSPHESRMEQFF
TRBD1	-	TRBV19	16	TRBJ1-5	TGTGCCAGTAGTATAGCTGGACAGGGCACTAATCAGCCCCAGCATTTT	CASSIAGQGTNQPQHF
-	few	TRBV27	11	TRBJ2-5	TGTGCCAGCAGTCAGGGGGAGACCCAGTACTTC	CASSQGETQYF
TRBD1	-	TRBV5-1	17	TRBJ1-1	TGCGCCAGCAGCACAGAGACAGGGGAGGGATGGTTCACTGAAGCTTTCTTT	CASSTETGEGWFTEAFF
-	-	TRBV5-4	16	TRBJ2-7	TGTGCCAGCAGCTTGGGGGTGGAGGCCCACCTGTACGAGCAGTACTTC	CASSLGVEAHLYEQYF
TRBD1	few	TRBV7-9	15	TRBJ1-1	TGTGCCAGCAGCTCCCCCCAGGACAGGGAGGGTGAAGCTTTCTTT	CASSSPQDREGEAFF
TRBD1	few	TRBV7-2	16	TRBJ1-5	TGTGCCAGCAGCTTAGGCTCTGGGACAGGGAATCAGCCCCAGCATTTT	CASSLGSGTGNQPQHF
TRBD2	-	TRBV6-5	15	TRBJ2-1	TGTGCCAGCAGGCTACTAGCGGGAGCCTACAATGAGCAGTTCTTC	CASRLLAGAYNEQFF
TRBD1	-	TRBV6-6	15	TRBJ2-7	TGTGCCAGCAAGGAAGGGACAGGCGAATTCTACGAGCAGTACTTC	CASKEGTGEFYEQYF
TRBD1	-	TRBV6-1	15	TRBJ1-2	TGTGCCAGCAGTGAAAAGAGGGACAGGGTCTATGGCTACACCTTC	CASSEKRDRVYGYTF
-	-	TRBV30	13	TRBJ1-1	TGTGCCGGTCAAAGGGGGAGGGAGACTGAAGCTTTCTTT	CAGQRGRETEAFF
TRBD1	-	TRBV19	15	TRBJ2-4	TGTGCCAGTAGTATAGAGGACAGGGGGATAAACATTCAGTACTTC	CASSIEDRGINIQYF
TRBD1	-	TRBV5-1	15	TRBJ2-1	TGCGCCAGCGTGCTGGGACAGCCGTTCAGTGGTGAGCAGTTCTTC	CASVLGQPFSGEQFF
TRBD2	-	TRBV15	16	TRBJ2-1	TGTGCCACCAGCTACAAACCTAGCGGCCATTACAATGAGCAGTTCTTC	CATSYKPSGHYNEQFF
TRBD2	-	TRBV19	16	TRBJ2-7	TGTGCCAGTAGTATATATTTTAGCGGGAGTTTGTACGAGCAGTACTTC	CASSIYFSGSLYEQYF
TRBD1	-	TRBV6-1	14	TRBJ2-5	TGTGCCAGCAGGGCCGACACAGGGGAAGAGACCCAGTACTTC	CASRADTGEETQYF
TRBD1	-	TRBV28	14	TRBJ1-2	TGTGCCAGCAGCCGGACAGGGTGGGACTATGGCTACACCTTC	CASSRTGWDYGYTF
TRBD1	-	TRBV6-1	15	TRBJ1-1	TGTGCCAGCAGTGACCTGACAGGGGGTGCCACTGAAGCTTTCTTT	CASSDLTGGATEAFF
TRBD2	-	TRBV7-2	14	TRBJ2-7	TGTGCCAGCAGCTTGACTAGCGGCTCCTACGAGCAGTACTTC	CASSLTSGSYEQYF
-	-	TRBV27	14	TRBJ1-2	TGTGCCAGCACCCCCTGGGGGGGTAACTATGGCTACACCTTC	CASTPWGGNYGYTF
TRBD2	-	TRBV2	21	TRBJ2-3	TGTGCCAGCCGGAAAGGGGCCCGGGCTAGCGGGAGACCGGATAGGACAGATACGCAGTATTTT	CASRKGARASGRPDRTDTQYF
-	-	TRBV5-6	14	TRBJ1-2	TGTGCCAGCAGCAGTGTCGGGGGAAACTATGGCTACACCTTC	CASSSVGGNYGYTF
-	-	TRBV2	13	TRBJ2-2	TGTGCCAGCAGTGAAAGGGGCACCGGGGAGCTGTTTTTT	CASSERGTGELFF
TRBD1	-	TRBV4-1	18	TRBJ1-3	TGCGCCAGCAGCCCCCCCCCAGGGGGCTTGTACTCTGGAAACACCATATATTTT	CASSPPPGGLYSGNTIYF
TRBD1	-	TRBV19	14	TRBJ1-6	TGTGCCAGTACCGTGACAGGGGGCAATTCACCCCTCCACTTT	CASTVTGGNSPLHF
TRBD1	once	TRBV30	13	TRBJ2-7	TGTGCCTGGAGTCGCGGACAGGTTAGCGAGCAGTACTTC	CAWSRGQVSEQYF
-	-	TRBV5-1	15	TRBJ2-4	TGCGCCAGCAGTTTAACTGTTCCGGCCAAAAACATTCAGTACTTC	CASSLTVPAKNIQYF
TRBD2	-	TRBV27	14	TRBJ2-1	TGTGCCAGCAGTCCCGGGACTACTTACAATGAGCAGTTCTTC	CASSPGTTYNEQFF
-	-	TRBV5-4	12	TRBJ2-1	TGTGCCAGCAGCTTGGATGCGGATGAGCAGTTCTTC	CASSLDADEQFF
TRBD2	-	TRBV7-9	16	TRBJ2-1	TGTGCCAGCAGCTCCCTACTAGCGGGATTCAACAATGAGCAGTTCTTC	CASSSLLAGFNNEQFF
-	-	TRBV7-9	17	TRBJ2-5	TGTGCCAGCAGCTTAGACAGGGTAGGAGCTAGTATTGAGACCCAGTACTTC	CASSLDRVGASIETQYF
-	-	TRBV4-2	16	TRBJ2-3	TGTGCCAGCAGCCAAGATCCGGAGCTAGGCACAGATACGCAGTATTTT	CASSQDPELGTDTQYF
-	-	TRBV2	16	TRBJ2-6	TGTGCCAGCAGTCCCCAGGGTCTAACTGGGGCCAACGTCCTGACTTTC	CASSPQGLTGANVLTF
-	few	TRBV21-1	13	TRBJ2-7	TGTGCCAGCAGCAAAGCCTTTAGCTACGAGCAGTACTTC	CASSKAFSYEQYF
-	-	TRBV7-9	12	TRBJ1-4	TGTGCCAGCAGCTTAGAAACGGGGAAACTGTTTTTT	CASSLETGKLFF
TRBD2	-	TRBV27	19	TRBJ2-1	TGTGCCAGCAGTAAAACCCCCTCGACTGGACTAGCCTTTTACAATGAGCAGTTCTTC	CASSKTPSTGLAFYNEQFF
-	-	TRBV2	13	TRBJ1-1	TGTGCCAGCAGTCCCACATGGAACACTGAAGCTTTCTTT	CASSPTWNTEAFF
-	-	TRBV11-2	13	TRBJ1-1	TGTGCCAGCAGCGACAGGAGGAACACTGAAGCTTTCTTT	CASSDRRNTEAFF
-	-	TRBV6-5	12	TRBJ2-7	TGTGCCAGCAGATCCGCCTACTACGAGCAGTACTTC	CASRSAYYEQYF
TRBD2	once	TRBV2	16	TRBJ2-1	TGTGCCAGTCTGCCGAACGAGCTAGCGGGATACAATGAGCAGTTCTTC	CASLPNELAGYNEQFF
-	few	TRBV4-1	15	TRBJ2-1	TGCGCCAGCAGCCAAGAGGGCAGGGGAGTCAACGAGCAGTTCTTC	CASSQEGRGVNEQFF